The 16 T cell receptor beta chains below all came from one sample that was sequenced in a study of blood T cell repertoires in COVID-19. Profiled with immunoSEQ multiplex PCR; TCRdb holds only in-frame clones, not every one. The sample lists some 45,000 clones; approximately 90% were seen once. Material for sequencing was peripheral blood. The receptors derive from a human donor in a cohort sampled during active COVID-19.

The chain has TRBV19 and TRBJ2-2, with 8 bases fitting TRBD1. With 8 bases clipped from V and 2 bases from J, the junction kept 1 base outside the gene matches. This CDR3 is built from 13 residues. Germline V gene lookup returns CDR1 LNHDA and CDR2 SQIVND (reference sequence). This CDR3 reads CASGQGNTGELFF. The CDR3 DNA reads as TGTGCCAGTGGACAGGGAAACACCGGGGAGCTGTTTTTT.

V is TRBV18 and J is TRBJ2-7; TRBD2 matches 13 bases. The J segment lost 6 bases and the V segment lost 6 bases, leaving 5 bases of the junction unmatched. CDR3 length equals 14 residues. Germline V CDR1 and CDR2: KGHSH, LQKENI. In DNA form, the CDR3 reads TGTGCCAGCTCGTTAAGGACTAGCGGGGGCGAGCAGTACTTC. Protein: CASSLRTSGGEQYF. The full variable domain, rest sourced from reference TRBV18 and TRBJ2-7, is NAGVMQNPRHLVRRRGQEARLRCSPMKGHSHVYWYRQLPEEGLKFMVYLQKENIIDESGMPKERFSAEFPKEGPSILRIQQVVRGDSAAYFCASSLRTSGGEQYFGPGTRLTVT.

This chain links TRBV19 with TRBJ2-3, with 7 nucleotides matching TRBD2. CDR1 is LNHDA, CDR2 SQIVND, per germline (reference sequence). The CDR3 totals 15 residues. J was trimmed by 1 base and V by 1 base; bases with no gene match: 2. The CDR3 nucleotides read TGTGCCAGTAGTATAGGGCTAGCGGGCACAGATACGCAGTATTTT. Translation gives CASSIGLAGTDTQYF.

The chain links TRBV2 to TRBJ2-7; 10 nucleotides match TRBD2. The germline CDR1 and CDR2 sequences are SNHLY and FYNNEI. After removal of 2 bases from V and 4 bases from J, the junction contained 5 bases not matched to a gene. The CDR3 sequence is 15 residues long. CDR3 sequence reads: CASSELAGASYEQYF. The CDR3 nucleotides read TGTGCCAGCAGTGAACTAGCGGGGGCTTCTTACGAGCAGTACTTC.

V is TRBV11-2 and J is TRBJ2-7; 8 bases are a match to TRBD2. Germline values: CDR1 SGHAT, CDR2 FQNNGV. J gave up 2 bases and V 2 bases, and 5 bases lay outside the gene matches. There are 15 residues in the CDR3. The CDR3 here is CASSLSPGGTYEQYF. CDR3 coding DNA: TGTGCCAGCAGCTTATCACCGGGGGGGACCTACGAGCAGTACTTC.

The rearrangement links TRBV11-3 to TRBJ1-1; D is possibly TRBD1 (5 bases). Trimming pared 6 bases from V and 1 base from J, leaving 15 bases between. The CDR3 sequence is 15 residues long. Germline values: CDR1 SGHNT, CDR2 YENEEA. The CDR3 loop is CASRSGSGENTEAFF. CDR3 DNA sequence: TGTGCCAGCAGATCAGGGAGCGGGGAGAACACTGAAGCTTTCTTT.

The V call is TRBV18, the J call TRBJ2-3, with TRBD1 identical over 8 bases. With V trimmed by 4 bases and J by 2 bases, 2 bases remained unmatched. The germline V gene encodes CDR1 KGHSH and CDR2 LQKENI. The CDR3 covers 14 residues. The CDR3 nucleotides are TGTGCCAGCTCACGGACAGGGACCACAGATACGCAGTATTTT. Its translation: CASSRTGTTDTQYF.

This chain uses TRBV29-1 with TRBJ1-5; no firm D call. V was clipped by 3 bases and J by 0 bases, with 9 bases between them. This CDR3 has 14 amino acids. CDR1 is SQVTM, CDR2 ANQGSEA, per germline. CDR3 protein: CSVESGYSNQPQHF. As DNA, the CDR3 is TGCAGCGTTGAGTCAGGATATAGCAATCAGCCCCAGCATTTT. The full variable domain, rest sourced from reference TRBV29-1 and TRBJ1-5, is SAVISQKPSRDICQRGTSLTIQCQVDSQVTMMFWYRQQPGQSLTLIATANQGSEATYESGFVIDKFPISRPNLTFSTLTVSNMSPEDSSIYLCSVESGYSNQPQHFGDGTRLSIL.

The chain joins TRBV2 to TRBJ2-1; TRBD1 agrees at 9 bases. The trim removed 6 bases at V and 0 bases at J, leaving 6 bases unmatched. CDR1 is SNHLY, CDR2 FYNNEI, per germline. CDR3 length: 16 residues. CDR3 bases: TGTGCCAGCAGGGCTACAGGGGGCCTCTCCTACAATGAGCAGTTCTTC. This translates into CASRATGGLSYNEQFF.

This chain uses TRBV2 with TRBJ2-7; TRBD2 aligns across 8 bases. The CDR3 runs 13 residues. Trimming took 2 bases from V and 12 from J; bases not matched to a gene: 9. From germline, CDR1 is SNHLY and CDR2 FYNNEI. The CDR3 reads CASSERGSGVVYF. CDR3 nucleotide sequence: TGTGCCAGCAGTGAAAGGGGTAGCGGGGTGGTGTACTTC. Full variable domain (outside the CDR3, taken from reference TRBV2 and TRBJ2-7): EPEVTQTPSHQVTQMGQEVILRCVPISNHLYFYWYRQILGQKVEFLVSFYNNEISEKSEIFDDQFSVERPDGSNFTLKIRSTKLEDSAMYFCASSERGSGVVYFGPGTRLTVT.

V is TRBV9 and J is TRBJ2-1, with 10 nucleotides matching TRBD1. With V trimmed by 1 base and J by 8 bases, 9 bases remained unmatched. Germline loops: CDR1 SGDLS, CDR2 YYNGEE. The CDR3 has 16 amino acids. CDR3 in amino acids: CASSVQGTGVRDEQFF. For the CDR3, the DNA is TGTGCCAGCAGCGTACAAGGGACAGGGGTTCGGGATGAGCAGTTCTTC.

The gene calls are TRBV29-1 and TRBJ2-7; tentative D call: TRBD1 (5 bases). The CDR3 covers 12 residues. The V end was cut by 5 bases, the J end by 5 bases, with 13 bases between. Germline V gene sequence: CDR1 SQVTM, CDR2 ANQGSEA. In nucleotides, the CDR3 is TGCAGCGTTTTAGGGGCTGGGCACGAGCAGTACTTC. Translated: CSVLGAGHEQYF.

CDR3 bases: TGTGCCAGTAGTATTCGCGGGACAGGGACAACCTACGAGCAGTACTTC. This translates into CASSIRGTGTTYEQYF. The V call is TRBV19, the J call TRBJ2-7; TRBD1 matches at 9 bases. The trim removed 3 bases at V and 2 bases at J, leaving 8 bases unmatched. The CDR3 has 16 amino acids. Looked up from germline, CDR1 is LNHDA and CDR2 is SQIVND (reference sequence).

V usage is TRBV5-1 and J usage is TRBJ1-1; tentative D call: TRBD1 (5 bases). V shed 5 bases and J shed 4 bases, with 18 bases lying between them. Germline assignment: CDR1 SGHRS and CDR2 YFSETQ. This CDR3 contains 15 residues. CDR3 nucleotides: TGCGCCAGCAGGGTTGGGGCAGAGGCAGGCACTGAAGCTTTCTTT. It specifies CASRVGAEAGTEAFF.

Turning to this clone: A read error may produce the germline difference seen at one junction end. The rearrangement links TRBV7-2 to TRBJ1-2, with 7 positions matching TRBD1. The CDR3 sequence is 15 residues long. Germline CDR1 is SGHTA and CDR2 is FQGNSA. The CDR3 region is CASSSGQASNYGHTF. CDR3 in DNA: TGTGCCAGCAGCAGTGGACAGGCTTCTAACTATGGCCACACCTTC.

The chain couples TRBV7-6 to TRBJ1-5; D is ambiguous. The CDR3 is made up of 15 amino acids. Deletions cut 6 bases from V and 7 bases from J, with 19 bases between. Germline CDR1 and CDR2: SGHVS and FNYEAQ. The CDR3 spells CASSLKRQSLQPQHF. CDR3 DNA: TGTGCCAGCAGTCTAAAGAGGCAGAGTCTACAGCCCCAGCATTTT. The full variable domain, rest sourced from reference TRBV7-6 and TRBJ1-5, is GAGVSQSPRYKVTKRGQDVALRCDPISGHVSLYWYRQALGQGPEFLTYFNYEAQQDKSGLPNDRFSAERPEGSISTLTIQRTEQRDSAMYRCASSLKRQSLQPQHFGDGTRLSIL.